The clone carrying this T cell receptor (beta chain) was observed at least ten times. This sample is drawn from a study of Graves' ophthalmopathy and Graves' hyperthyroidism. The authors amplified TCR beta CDR3 regions from RNA transcripts. The library came from an HTBI-primed first-round RT-PCR and a second-round multiplex PCR. TCRdb recomputed calls from the multiplex PCR reads with MiXCR, one row per CDR3 protein. The sample has hundreds of thousands of distinct CDR3 sequences, over 20% seen once. Germline V lookup: CDR1 MNHNS, CDR2 SASEGT. The CDR3 runs to 13 residues. V was shortened by 10 bases and J by 10 bases, with 17 bases between the two germline ends.

V and J are TRBV6-1 and TRBJ1-6; D not resolved. What was sequenced was peripheral blood. This receptor was obtained from a woman aged 18-35 years with stable Graves' hyperthyroidism. Some clones in this sample may be carry-over from other donors' samples. The CDR3 region has the DNA TGTGCCACCGCAAGCTCCTTGCTCTCACCCCTCCACTTT. It is translated as CATASSLLSPLHF.